This TCR beta chain came from a study of blood T cells in healthy people across ages. This clonotype appeared many times. Primers used in a second PCR of roughly 6 to 11 cycles were a sample-barcoded 5' primer and a J-beta primer mix. TCRdb analysed the 5' RACE reads with MiXCR anew, one entry per CDR3 protein. The repertoire consists of roughly 700,000 distinct CDR3 sequences, with about 34% occurring once and the leading ten covering 15%. The CDR3 length is 13 residues. V lost 5 bases and J lost 6, with 14 bases in between. V and J are TRBV12-3 or TRBV12-4 and TRBJ2-7; D could derive from TRBD1 or TRBD2 (5 bases each). The source is an elderly woman in good health. The sample taken for sequencing was blood. The CDR3 nucleotides are TGTGCCAGCAGTAGCAGGGCCGAGGGCGAGCAGTACTTC. Its protein product is CASSSRAEGEQYF.